The sample holds one count of the clone carrying this T cell receptor (beta chain). Sequencing used immunoSEQ multiplex PCR; TCRdb keeps in-frame clones, though not all of them. In the table there are fewer than 45,000 clones, 88% of which are singletons. V lost 0 bases and J 4 bases, leaving 19 bases between the germline ends. The V gene's germline CDR1 is LNHNV and CDR2 YYDKDF (reference sequence). The CDR3 is 17 residues long. The sample comes from a study of T cell changes during pregnancy in multiple sclerosis. This material consisted of CD8+ T cells from peripheral blood mononuclear cells, taken after pregnancy. J is TRBJ2-7 and V is TRBV15; maybe TRBD2 (7 bases). The sequence was collected from a female donor in good health, enrolled as a control in a pregnancy study. The CDR3 nucleotides are TGTGCCACCAGCAGAGATAGGAGACTAGCAGGGGAATACGAGCAGTACTTC. Translation: CATSRDRRLAGEYEQYF.